A single sample is the source of the 23 T cell receptor beta chains below, sequenced in a study of graft-versus-host responses after intestinal transplantation (dated by TCRdb to about 2021). Library preparation was by the immunoSEQ multiplex PCR assay. What TCRdb holds here is the immuneACCESS table cut down to in-frame rearrangements. Part of the clones is not present; checked against another copy, under half of the missing clones reflect an unresolved V gene, and the others are unexplained. Across this sample there are around 99,000 clones, with approximately 90% seen only once. Over 0.55% of the sample belongs to the ten largest clones. For these TCRs, the target antigens are not known. In light of the paper, this sample's time point label describes: cells obtained before transplantation from donor or recipient. Sequencing used unstimulated CD4+ T cells sorted from spleen or lymph node cells, obtained before transplant. The receptors were sampled from a human donor who was the organ donor for an intestinal transplant.

V usage is TRBV6-5 and J usage is TRBJ2-5, with D perhaps TRBD2 (5 bases). The CDR3 contains 13 residues. In germline, CDR1 is MNHEY, CDR2 SVGAGI. V was shortened by 5 bases and J by 4 bases, with 11 bases between the two germline ends. CDR3 sequence: CASSERRGETQYF. CDR3 coding DNA: TGTGCCAGCAGTGAGCGACGGGGAGAGACCCAGTACTTC.

This clone was seen only a few times. The chain has TRBV5-1 and TRBJ2-1; 8 positions match TRBD2. V was clipped by 0 bases and J by 10 bases; unmatched bases: 18. This CDR3 is 18 amino acids long. Germline CDR1 and CDR2: SGHRS and YFSETQ. This CDR3 reads CASSLGVSRGTRGGEQFF. The CDR3 DNA reads TGCGCCAGCAGCTTGGGAGTATCACGCGGGACCCGGGGGGGAGAGCAGTTCTTC.

V usage is TRBV9 and J usage is TRBJ1-2; 8 nucleotides align to TRBD1. CDR1 and CDR2 from the germline V gene are SGDLS and YYNGEE. The junction had 4 bases not matched to a gene; V was cut back by 1 base and J by 8 bases. The CDR3 runs 13 residues. In nucleotides, the CDR3 is TGTGCCAGCAGCGTAAGGACAGGGTACGGCTACACCTTC. Encoded protein: CASSVRTGYGYTF.

The CDR3 nucleotides are TGCGCCAGCAGCTTGAGCCAGTACTACACTGAAGCTTTCTTT. Protein: CASSLSQYYTEAFF. The V and J genes are TRBV5-1 and TRBJ1-1; D gene unclear. With 1 base removed from V and 3 bases from J, the gap between germline ends came to 10 bases. The CDR3 is 14 residues long. Germline CDR1 and CDR2: SGHRS and YFSETQ.

The chain carries TRBV2 and TRBJ1-6; D gene ambiguous. V was trimmed by 3 bases and J by 8 bases, leaving 5 bases between them. This CDR3 has 12 residues. CDR1 is SNHLY, CDR2 FYNNEI, per germline. Here the CDR3 reads CASSDRYSPLHF. The CDR3 bases are TGTGCCAGCAGTGATAGGTATTCACCCCTCCACTTT.

The rearrangement links TRBV4-1 to TRBJ2-3; tentatively, D is TRBD1 (5 bases). Deletions cut 0 bases from V and 3 bases from J, with 16 bases between. Germline V lookup: CDR1 MGHRA, CDR2 YSYEKL. CDR3 size: 17 residues. CDR3 coding DNA: TGCGCCAGCAGCCAAGATGCGAGACAGAGGAAAACAGATACGCAGTATTTT. Residues: CASSQDARQRKTDTQYF.

The chain carries TRBV20-1 and TRBJ2-1; D may be TRBD2 (5 bases). The length of the CDR3 is 11 residues. Germline V gene data show CDR1 as DFQATT and CDR2 as SNEGSKA (reference sequence). V dropped 6 bases and J dropped 6 bases, with 9 bases sitting between them. The CDR3 DNA reads as TGCAGTGCAGCGGAAGGCAATGAGCAGTTCTTC. It encodes CSAAEGNEQFF.

This chain connects TRBV6-5 to TRBJ2-7; D is possibly TRBD2 (6 bases). The germline gives CDR1 MNHEY, CDR2 SVGAGI. V lost 0 bases and J 1 base, leaving 10 bases between the germline ends. The length of the CDR3 is 15 residues. The CDR3 nucleotides are TGTGCCAGCAGTTACTCGCGGGGCCGATCCTACGAGCAGTACTTC. Residues: CASSYSRGRSYEQYF.

The chain has TRBV6-5 and TRBJ1-1; perhaps TRBD1 as D (5 bases). CDR1 is MNHEY and CDR2 is SVGAGI in the germline V gene. V was shortened by 7 bases and J by 1 base, with 10 bases between the two germline ends. The CDR3 length is 13 residues. CDR3 region: CASNYQGNTEAFF. The DNA of the CDR3 is TGTGCCAGCAACTACCAGGGGAACACTGAAGCTTTCTTT.

The rearrangement links TRBV14 to TRBJ1-5; D is possibly TRBD1 (5 bases). V was shortened by 4 bases and J by 2 bases, with 12 bases between the two germline ends. Germline loops: CDR1 SGHDN, CDR2 FVKESK. The CDR3 runs to 15 residues. The CDR3 is CASSRPQGGNQPQHF. CDR3 sequence (DNA): TGTGCCAGCAGCCGGCCTCAGGGCGGCAATCAGCCCCAGCATTTT.

This clone was counted once. The chain uses TRBV18 and TRBJ2-7; 9 bases are shared with TRBD2. Germline V CDR1 and CDR2: KGHSH, LQKENI. CDR3 length equals 14 residues. The ends lost 6 bases at V and 4 bases at J; junction bases unmatched: 7. CDR3 nucleotide sequence: TGTGCCAGCTCGCCGGGACTAGCAGTGTACGAGCAGTACTTC. Its translation is CASSPGLAVYEQYF.

V gene TRBV5-1 combines with J gene TRBJ1-4; no clear D. The germline V gene encodes CDR1 SGHRS and CDR2 YFSETQ. Trimming removed 1 base at V and 5 bases at J, with 18 bases between. The CDR3 spans 17 residues. This CDR3 is CASSLTPKGQWNEKLFF. Here the CDR3 DNA reads TGCGCCAGCAGCTTGACCCCAAAGGGTCAATGGAATGAAAAACTGTTTTTT. Complete variable domain (other parts from reference TRBV5-1 and TRBJ1-4): KAGVTQTPRYLIKTRGQQVTLSCSPISGHRSVSWYQQTPGQGLQFLFEYFSETQRNKGNFPGRFSGRQFSNSRSEMNVSTLELGDSALYLCASSLTPKGQWNEKLFFGSGTQLSVL.

Concerning this clone: One end of the junction fails to match germline, which may point to a read error. The chain carries TRBV6-6 and TRBJ1-6, with TRBD1 matching 9 bases. Germline loops: CDR1 MNHNY, CDR2 SVGAGI (reference sequence). This CDR3 spans 14 amino acids. CDR3 nucleotide sequence: TGCGCCAGCAGTCCTTGGACAGGGGACTTACCCCTCCACTTT. The encoded protein is CASSPWTGDLPLHF.

This clone was recorded only once. The chain links TRBV5-4 to TRBJ1-4; 7 bases map to TRBD1. The V gene end was trimmed by 4 bases and the J gene end by 7 bases; junction bases not matched to a gene: 13. The CDR3 runs to 16 residues. Germline CDR1 SGHNT, CDR2 YYREEE (reference sequence). The CDR3 coding sequence is TGTGCCAGCAGCCCCGCCGTCGAGGGGGCGTCTGAAAAACTGTTTTTT. It translates to CASSPAVEGASEKLFF. The full variable domain, its missing parts supplied by reference TRBV5-4 and TRBJ1-4, is ETGVTQSPTHLIKTRGQQVTLRCSSQSGHNTVSWYQQALGQGPQFIFQYYREEENGRGNFPPRFSGLQFPNYSSELNVNALELDDSALYLCASSPAVEGASEKLFFGSGTQLSVL.

The chain joins TRBV10-2 to TRBJ2-5; TRBD1 matches 7 bases. Losses at the gene ends were 5 bases for V and 6 bases for J; bases not matched to a gene: 6. CDR3 length: 13 amino acids. Per germline, CDR1 WSHSY and CDR2 SAAADI. CDR3 DNA sequence: TGCGCCAGCAGTACACAGGGGTGGCAGACCCAGTACTTC. It translates to CASSTQGWQTQYF.

About this clone: Distinct nucleotide sequences in the sample also encode this CDR3. The gene calls are TRBV19 and TRBJ1-1; possibly TRBD1 for D (5 bases). The CDR3 totals 14 residues. Trimming took off 3 bases at V and 0 bases at J, with 8 bases between the two ends. Germline V lookup: CDR1 LNHDA, CDR2 SQIVND (reference sequence). This chain's CDR3 is CASSIGGLNTEAFF. In DNA, the CDR3 is TGTGCCAGTAGTATCGGGGGTCTGAACACTGAAGCTTTCTTT.

CDR3 sequence: CASSELGDTQYF. The CDR3 DNA reads as TGTGCCAGCAGTGAACTTGGAGATACGCAGTATTTT. The gene calls are TRBV6-1 and TRBJ2-3; D call uncertain. The CDR3 consists of 12 residues. Trimming pared 2 bases from V and 5 bases from J, leaving 5 bases between. Germline V gene data show CDR1 as MNHNS and CDR2 as SASEGT.

The genes are TRBV7-9 and TRBJ2-5; D ambiguous. CDR1 and CDR2 from the germline V gene are SEHNR and FQNEAQ (reference sequence). V lost 1 base, J lost 4 bases, and 13 bases lay in between. CDR3 length: 15 residues. CDR3 loop: CASSLGYQSGETQYF. The CDR3 nucleotides are TGTGCCAGCAGCTTAGGCTACCAGAGTGGAGAGACCCAGTACTTC.

This sequence joins TRBV19 and TRBJ1-2; D is unclear. V was cut by 0 bases and J by 2 bases, with 10 bases left in between. CDR1 and CDR2 from the germline V gene are LNHDA and SQIVND (reference sequence). This CDR3 spans 15 amino acids. The DNA for the CDR3 is TGTGCCAGTAGTATAGACCCGACGGAGAACTATGGCTACACCTTC. Its protein product is CASSIDPTENYGYTF.

CDR3 amino acids: CASSSSNTEAFF. The CDR3 DNA follows: TGTGCCAGCAGCTCTAGTAACACTGAAGCTTTCTTT. The rearrangement joins TRBV5-4 to TRBJ1-1, with no clear D. Trimming took 3 bases from V and 2 from J, leaving 5 bases between them. This CDR3 is built from 12 residues. Germline V gene lookup returns CDR1 SGHNT and CDR2 YYREEE (reference sequence). The full variable domain, with the rest looked up from reference TRBV5-4 and TRBJ1-1, is ETGVTQSPTHLIKTRGQQVTLRCSSQSGHNTVSWYQQALGQGPQFIFQYYREEENGRGNFPPRFSGLQFPNYSSELNVNALELDDSALYLCASSSSNTEAFFGQGTRLTVV.

The chain links TRBV2 to TRBJ2-7; D gene ambiguous. The CDR3 is 12 amino acids. V gave up 6 bases and J gave up 3 bases, with 9 bases separating them. CDR1 and CDR2 (germline): SNHLY, FYNNEI. CDR3 DNA sequence: TGTGCCAGCAGCACAGACTTCTACGAGCAGTACTTC. It specifies CASSTDFYEQYF.

This chain joins TRBV6-1 and TRBJ2-7; D not certain. Trimming removed 5 bases from V and 2 bases from J, with 4 bases in between. The CDR3 is 11 amino acids. The V gene's germline CDR1 is MNHNS and CDR2 SASEGT. The CDR3 reads CASSYTYEQYF. The CDR3 DNA reads as TGTGCCAGCAGTTACACCTACGAGCAGTACTTC.

The chain combines TRBV5-1 with TRBJ2-3; 8 nucleotides line up with TRBD2. V dropped 4 bases and J dropped 7; count of bases not matched to a gene: 11. Per the germline V gene, CDR1 is SGHRS and CDR2 is YFSETQ. This CDR3 contains 15 residues. CDR3 sequence reads: CASSPTSDRTYTQYF. CDR3 DNA sequence: TGCGCCAGCAGCCCGACTAGCGACCGAACTTATACGCAGTATTTT.